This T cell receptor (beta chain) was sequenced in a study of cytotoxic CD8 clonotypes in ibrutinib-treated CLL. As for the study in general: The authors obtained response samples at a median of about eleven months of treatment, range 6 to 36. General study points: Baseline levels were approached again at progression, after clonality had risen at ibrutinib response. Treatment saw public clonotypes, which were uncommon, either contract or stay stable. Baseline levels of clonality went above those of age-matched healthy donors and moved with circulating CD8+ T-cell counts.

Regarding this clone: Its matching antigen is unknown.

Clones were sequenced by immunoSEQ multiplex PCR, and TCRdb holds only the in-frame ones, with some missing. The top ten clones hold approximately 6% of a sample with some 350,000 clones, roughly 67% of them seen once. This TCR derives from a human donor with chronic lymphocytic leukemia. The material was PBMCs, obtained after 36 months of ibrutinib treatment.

CDR3 amino acids: CASSFGGLETQYF. DNA of the CDR3: TGTGCCAGCAGTTTCGGGGGTCTAGAGACCCAGTACTTC. The chain carries TRBV6-5 and TRBJ2-5; D is perhaps TRBD2 (6 bases). In germline, CDR1 is MNHEY, CDR2 SVGAGI. The V end lost 4 bases, the J end lost 4 bases, and 10 bases lay between the germline ends. The CDR3 has 13 amino acids.